One sample yielded the 14 T cell receptor beta chains listed below, sequenced in a study of T cells in women clearing cervical HPV infection. The protocol was immunoSEQ multiplex PCR, while the TCRdb copy is restricted to in-frame clones and leaves out a portion. Its listing shows about 21,000 clones. The sequenced material came from blood buffy coat. The receptors stem from a woman between 18 and 70 years old with a cervical HPV16 infection that either progressed to CIN3+ or cleared (not recorded which).

As regards this clone: The read falls 3 residues short of the CDR3 end, and the missing part is taken from the germline J gene. The chain has TRBV6-2 or TRBV6-3 and TRBJ2-1, with TRBD1 identical over 9 bases. The germline CDR1 and CDR2 sequences are MNHEY and SVGEGT. The CDR3 loop spans 16 amino acids. V lost 6 bases, J lost 4 bases, and 10 bases stayed unmatched. CDR3 DNA, as far as it was read: TGTGCCAGCAGGCTAGCCGGGACAGGGATTTACAATGAG. Translation gives CASRLAGTGIYNE. The complete CDR3 protein is CASRLAGTGIYNEQFF.

A word on this clone: From the germline J gene comes the end of the CDR3, since the read stops 3 residues before it. The chain has TRBV2 and TRBJ1-3; no clear D. Trimming shortened V by 9 bases and J by 0 bases, and 9 bases separated the two germline ends. The CDR3 is 13 residues long. CDR1 and CDR2 (germline): SNHLY, FYNNEI. The DNA read from the CDR3 is TGTGCCAGATCAGTTCTCTCTGGAAACACC. Amino acids: CARSVLSGNT. The whole CDR3 protein reads CARSVLSGNTIYF.

Of note for this clone: The CDR3 end falls 3 residues outside the read, so it is completed with the germline J gene. The rearrangement joins TRBV27 to TRBJ2-1; a possible D gene is TRBD1 (5 bases). Trimming removed 5 bases from V and 5 bases from J, with 16 bases in between. From germline, CDR1 is MNHEY and CDR2 SMNVEV (reference sequence). The CDR3 is 15 residues long. CDR3 sequence reads: CASSPSPRAHNEQFF. The DNA read from the CDR3 is TGTGCCAGCAGTCCCTCCCCCAGGGCCCACAATGAG.

As for this clone: The read ends 3 residues early relative to the CDR3; the germline J gene fills the gap. This chain uses TRBV20-1 with TRBJ2-7; 7 bases line up with TRBD2. Germline lookup yields CDR1 DFQATT and CDR2 SNEGSKA (reference sequence). The CDR3 consists of 16 residues. Germline trimming cut 7 bases from V and 1 base from J; bases unmatched to any gene: 16. CDR3 in amino acids: CSVNGGEGLSSYEQYF. The CDR3 DNA, read in part, is TGCAGTGTTAATGGGGGGGAGGGCCTGTCATCCTACGAG.

With regard to this clone: The sequenced fragment ends 3 residues before the CDR3 boundary, so the rest is inferred from the germline J gene. The chain has TRBV6-4 and TRBJ2-3; 8 bases line up with TRBD2. The CDR3 covers 14 residues. The J segment lost 2 bases and the V segment lost 3 bases, leaving 1 base of the junction unmatched. Germline CDR1 and CDR2: MRHNA and SNTAGT. The CDR3 is CASSEAGATDTQYF. CDR3 DNA, as far as it was read: TGTGCCAGCAGTGAAGCGGGAGCCACAGATACG.

With respect to this clone: The sequenced fragment ends 3 residues before the CDR3 boundary, so the rest is inferred from the germline J gene. The gene calls are TRBV28 and TRBJ2-7, with a possible D match to TRBD2 (6 bases). Germline lookup yields CDR1 MDHEN and CDR2 SYDVKM. V was trimmed by 1 base and J by 3 bases, leaving 16 bases between them. This CDR3 has 16 amino acids. Incomplete CDR3 DNA: TGTGCCAGCAGTTTATCTGGGGGGATTTCTGGCTACGAG. It translates to CASSLSGGISGYE. The whole CDR3 sequence reads CASSLSGGISGYEQYF. Together with reference TRBV28 and TRBJ2-7, the CDR3 gives the full variable domain: DVKVTQSSRYLVKRTGEKVFLECVQDMDHENMFWYRQDPGLGLRLIYFSYDVKMKEKGDIPEGYSVSREKKERFSLILESASTNQTSMYLCASSLSGGISGYEQYFGPGTRLTVT.

With respect to this clone: The CDR3 end is not reached by the read, which stops 3 residues before it; the germline J gene fills it in. J is TRBJ2-1 and V is TRBV19; 10 nucleotides line up with TRBD2. Trimming cost V 1 base and J 9 bases; bases outside gene matches: 9. CDR3 length: 16 residues. Germline V lookup: CDR1 LNHDA, CDR2 SQIVND (reference sequence). The CDR3: CASSIASGTSVFEQFF. CDR3 bases read: TGTGCCAGTAGTATAGCCTCCGGGACTAGCGTATTTGAG.

Of note for this clone: The read falls 3 residues short of the CDR3 end, and the missing part is taken from the germline J gene. This chain links TRBV7-2 with TRBJ2-5; D gene ambiguous. Germline V gene data show CDR1 as SGHTA and CDR2 as FQGNSA. CDR3 length equals 11 residues. The V gene lost 5 bases and the J gene lost 2 bases, with 3 bases spanning the gap. The covered CDR3 bases are TGTGCCAGCAGCCGGCAAGAGACC. It is translated as CASSRQET. The CDR3 in its entirety is CASSRQETQYF.

With respect to this clone: The CDR3 end falls 3 residues outside the read, so it is completed with the germline J gene. The rearrangement uses TRBV5-1 and TRBJ1-2, with 8 bases that match TRBD1. V trimming: 0 bases; J trimming: 4 bases; junction bases outside the gene matches: 17. In germline, CDR1 is SGHRS, CDR2 YFSETQ. The CDR3 totals 19 residues. CDR3 residues: CASSLEGGQGNRRRYGYTF. The part of the CDR3 DNA that was read is TGCGCCAGCAGCTTGGAAGGAGGACAGGGAAACAGACGACGCTATGGC.

Remarks on this clone: The read comes to an end 3 residues before the CDR3 does, leaving the germline J gene to fill in the end. This chain connects TRBV2 to TRBJ2-1; 12 bases align to TRBD2. With V trimmed by 0 bases and J by 0 bases, 6 bases remained unmatched. There are 19 residues in the CDR3. The germline V gene has CDR1 SNHLY and CDR2 FYNNEI. Partial CDR3 DNA: TGTGCCAGCAGTGAAGCTGGTCTAGCGGGAGGGAGCTCCTACAATGAG. This codes for CASSEAGLAGGSSYNE. The full CDR3 protein reads CASSEAGLAGGSSYNEQFF.

Concerning this clone: The read halts 3 residues ahead of the CDR3 end, with the missing end drawn from the germline J gene. The rearrangement links TRBV19 to TRBJ1-2; no clear D. Germline assignment: CDR1 LNHDA and CDR2 SQIVND (reference sequence). Trimming pared 3 bases from V and 2 bases from J, leaving 13 bases between. This CDR3 region has 15 residues. CDR3 protein: CASSIGQAKNYGYTF. The covered CDR3 bases are TGTGCCAGTAGTATCGGCCAGGCGAAAAACTATGGC.

Regarding this clone: With the read ending 3 residues before the CDR3 end, the germline J gene is used to fill in that end. The chain joins TRBV28 to TRBJ2-5, with D perhaps TRBD1 (6 bases). CDR1 is MDHEN and CDR2 is SYDVKM in the germline V gene. CDR3 length: 14 residues. Trimming took off 4 bases at V and 6 bases at J, with 15 bases between the two ends. The covered CDR3 bases are TGTGCCAGCAGTTCCTCACAGGGTAGGAAGACC. It yields the protein CASSSSQGRKT. The full CDR3 protein reads CASSSSQGRKTQYF.

Note on this clone: The sequenced fragment ends 3 residues before the CDR3 boundary, so the rest is inferred from the germline J gene. The chain combines TRBV7-9 with TRBJ2-4, with D maybe TRBD1 (8 bases). The CDR3 length is 15 residues. Germline lookup yields CDR1 SEHNR and CDR2 FQNEAQ (reference sequence). The CDR3 bases that were read are TGTGCCAGCAGCTTAGCCCACAGGGGGGACTATGGT. Translation: CASSLAHRGDYG. The complete CDR3 reads CASSLAHRGDYGQYF.

As regards this clone: The missing CDR3 end, 3 residues past where the read stops, is filled in from the germline J gene. This chain uses TRBV12-3 or TRBV12-4 with TRBJ1-2; weak D call: TRBD1 (5 bases). Trimming took off 5 bases at V and 7 bases at J, with 11 bases between the two ends. The CDR3 is made up of 12 amino acids. The sequenced part of the CDR3 DNA is TGTGCCAGCAGTCCTGGGGGGAGTGGC. Translated, it gives CASSPGGSG. The CDR3 in its entirety is CASSPGGSGYTF.